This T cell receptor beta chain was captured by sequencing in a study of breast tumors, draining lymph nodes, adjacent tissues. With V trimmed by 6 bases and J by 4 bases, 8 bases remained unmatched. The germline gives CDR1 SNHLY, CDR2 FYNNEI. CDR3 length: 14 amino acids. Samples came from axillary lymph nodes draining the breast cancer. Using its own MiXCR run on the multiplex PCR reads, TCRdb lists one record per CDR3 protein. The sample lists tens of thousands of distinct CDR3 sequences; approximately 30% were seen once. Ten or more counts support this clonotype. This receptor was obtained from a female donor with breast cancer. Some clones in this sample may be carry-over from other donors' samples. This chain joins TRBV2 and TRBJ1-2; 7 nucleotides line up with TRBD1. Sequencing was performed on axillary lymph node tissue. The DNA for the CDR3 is TGTGCCAGCAGCGGGACGACAGGGACCTATGGCTACACCTTC. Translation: CASSGTTGTYGYTF.